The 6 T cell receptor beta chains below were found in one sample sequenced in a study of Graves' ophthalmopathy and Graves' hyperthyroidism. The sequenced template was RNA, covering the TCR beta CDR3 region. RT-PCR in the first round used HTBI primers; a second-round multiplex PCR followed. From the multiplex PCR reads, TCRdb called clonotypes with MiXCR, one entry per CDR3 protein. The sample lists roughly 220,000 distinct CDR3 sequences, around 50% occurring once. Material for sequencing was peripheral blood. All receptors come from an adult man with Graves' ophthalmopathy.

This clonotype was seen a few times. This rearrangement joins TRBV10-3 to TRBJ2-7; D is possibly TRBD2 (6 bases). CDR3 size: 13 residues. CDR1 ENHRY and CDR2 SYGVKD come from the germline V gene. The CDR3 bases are TGTGCAATAGGACGGGAGTCATCCTACGAGCAGTACTTC. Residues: CAIGRESSYEQYF.

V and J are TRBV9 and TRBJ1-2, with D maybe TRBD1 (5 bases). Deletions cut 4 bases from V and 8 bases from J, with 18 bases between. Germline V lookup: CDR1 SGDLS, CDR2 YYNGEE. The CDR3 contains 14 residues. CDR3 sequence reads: CASSPSVGGYGYTF. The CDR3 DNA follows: TGTGCCAGCAGCCCATCGGTCGGGGGATACGGCTACACCTTC.

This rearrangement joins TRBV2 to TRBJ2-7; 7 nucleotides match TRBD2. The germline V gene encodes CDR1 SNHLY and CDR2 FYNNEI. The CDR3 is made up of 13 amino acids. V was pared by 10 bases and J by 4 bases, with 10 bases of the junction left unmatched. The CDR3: CAKSGSGGYEQYF. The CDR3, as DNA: TGTGCCAAAAGCGGGTCCGGGGGGTACGAGCAGTACTTC.

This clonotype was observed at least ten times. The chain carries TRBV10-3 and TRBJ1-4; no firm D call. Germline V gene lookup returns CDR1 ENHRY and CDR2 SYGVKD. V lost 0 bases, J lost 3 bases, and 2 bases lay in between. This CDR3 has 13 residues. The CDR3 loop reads CAISESANEKLFF. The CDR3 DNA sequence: TGTGCCATCAGTGAGTCGGCTAATGAAAAACTGTTTTTT.

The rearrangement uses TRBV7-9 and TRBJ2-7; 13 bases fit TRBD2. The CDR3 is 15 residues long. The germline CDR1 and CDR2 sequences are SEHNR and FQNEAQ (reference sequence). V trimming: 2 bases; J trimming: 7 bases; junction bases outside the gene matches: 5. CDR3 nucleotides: TGTGCCAGCAGCTTAACTAGCGGGAGGGCGATTGAGCAGTACTTC. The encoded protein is CASSLTSGRAIEQYF.

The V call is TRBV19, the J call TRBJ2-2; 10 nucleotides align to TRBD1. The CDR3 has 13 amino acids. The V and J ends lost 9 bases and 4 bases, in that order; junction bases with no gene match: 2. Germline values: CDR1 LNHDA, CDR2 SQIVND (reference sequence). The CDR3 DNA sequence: TGTGCCAGCCGACAGGGGGCCACCGGGGAGCTGTTTTTT. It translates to CASRQGATGELFF. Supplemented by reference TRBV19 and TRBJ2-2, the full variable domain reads DGGITQSPKYLFRKEGQNVTLSCEQNLNHDAMYWYRQDPGQGLRLIYYSQIVNDFQKGDIAEGYSVSREKKESFPLTVTSAQKNPTAFYLCASRQGATGELFFGEGSRLTVL.